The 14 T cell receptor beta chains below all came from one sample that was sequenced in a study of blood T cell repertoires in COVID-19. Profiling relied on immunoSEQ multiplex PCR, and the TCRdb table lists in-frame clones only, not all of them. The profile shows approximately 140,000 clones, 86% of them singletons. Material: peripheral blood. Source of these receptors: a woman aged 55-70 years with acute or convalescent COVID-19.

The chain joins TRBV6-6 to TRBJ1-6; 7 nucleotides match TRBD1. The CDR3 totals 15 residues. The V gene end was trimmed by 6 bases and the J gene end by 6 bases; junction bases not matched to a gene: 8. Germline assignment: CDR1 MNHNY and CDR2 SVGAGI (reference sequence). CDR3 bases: TGTGCCAGCAGGCGGACAGGCGAGATTAATTCACCCCTCCACTTT. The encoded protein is CASRRTGEINSPLHF.

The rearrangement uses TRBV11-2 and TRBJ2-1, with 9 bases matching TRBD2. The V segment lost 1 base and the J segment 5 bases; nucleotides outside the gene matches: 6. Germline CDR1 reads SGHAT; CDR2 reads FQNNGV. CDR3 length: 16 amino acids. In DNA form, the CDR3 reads TGTGCCAGCAGCTTAGTTGGGGGACTAGCCGACAATGAGCAGTTCTTC. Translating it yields CASSLVGGLADNEQFF.

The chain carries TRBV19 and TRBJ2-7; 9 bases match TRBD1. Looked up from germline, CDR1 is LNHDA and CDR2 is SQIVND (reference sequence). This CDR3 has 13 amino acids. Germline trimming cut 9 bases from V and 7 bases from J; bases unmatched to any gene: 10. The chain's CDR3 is CASAAGQGTEQYF. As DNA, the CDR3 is TGTGCCAGCGCCGCGGGACAGGGTACAGAGCAGTACTTC.

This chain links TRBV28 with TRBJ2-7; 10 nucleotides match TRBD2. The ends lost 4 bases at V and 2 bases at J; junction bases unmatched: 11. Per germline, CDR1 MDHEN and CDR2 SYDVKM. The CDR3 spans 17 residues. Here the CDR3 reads CASSSKRGGRSPYEQYF. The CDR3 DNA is TGTGCCAGCAGTTCAAAGCGGGGGGGCCGAAGTCCCTACGAGCAGTACTTC.

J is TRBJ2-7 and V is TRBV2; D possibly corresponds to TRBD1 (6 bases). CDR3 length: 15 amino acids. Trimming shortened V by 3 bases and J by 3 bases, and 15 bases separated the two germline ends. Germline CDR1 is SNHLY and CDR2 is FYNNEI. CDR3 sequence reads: CASSDTQGYDYEQYF. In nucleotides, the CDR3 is TGTGCCAGCAGTGACACACAGGGCTACGACTACGAGCAGTACTTC.

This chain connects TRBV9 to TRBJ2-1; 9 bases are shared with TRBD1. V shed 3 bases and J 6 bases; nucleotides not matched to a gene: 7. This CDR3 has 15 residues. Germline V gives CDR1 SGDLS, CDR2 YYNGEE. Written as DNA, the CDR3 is TGTGCCAGCAGCGACCGGGACAGGGCTCCCAATGAGCAGTTCTTC. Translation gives CASSDRDRAPNEQFF.

The CDR3 DNA sequence: TGTGCCACCAGTGACGCTACCCGCGCTGCTTTCTTT. This encodes CATSDATRAAFF. This rearrangement joins TRBV24-1 to TRBJ1-1; D unclear. The ends were cut back, 4 bases at V and 11 bases at J, with 13 bases in the middle. The CDR3 length is 12 residues. Germline CDR1 and CDR2: KGHDR and SFDVKD.

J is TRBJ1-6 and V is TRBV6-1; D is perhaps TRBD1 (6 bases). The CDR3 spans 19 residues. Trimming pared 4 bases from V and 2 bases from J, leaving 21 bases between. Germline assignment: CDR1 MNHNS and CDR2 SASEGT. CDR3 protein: CASSGPQGGGKTYNSPLHF. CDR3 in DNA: TGTGCCAGCAGTGGCCCACAGGGCGGGGGGAAGACCTATAATTCACCCCTCCACTTT.

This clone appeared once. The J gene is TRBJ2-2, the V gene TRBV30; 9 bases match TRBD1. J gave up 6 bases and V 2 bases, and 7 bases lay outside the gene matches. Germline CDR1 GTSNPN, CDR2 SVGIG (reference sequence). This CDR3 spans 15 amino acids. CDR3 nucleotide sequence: TGTGCCTGGAGTCCGATCGGACAGGGGCCCGGGGAGCTGTTTTTT. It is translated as CAWSPIGQGPGELFF.

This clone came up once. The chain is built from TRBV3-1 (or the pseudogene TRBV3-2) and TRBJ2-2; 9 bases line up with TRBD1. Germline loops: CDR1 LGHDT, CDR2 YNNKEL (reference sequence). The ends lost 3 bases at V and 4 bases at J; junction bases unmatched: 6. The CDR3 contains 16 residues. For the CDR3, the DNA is TGTGCCAGCAGCCAGAGGAAACAGGGGGCCACCGGGGAGCTGTTTTTT. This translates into CASSQRKQGATGELFF.

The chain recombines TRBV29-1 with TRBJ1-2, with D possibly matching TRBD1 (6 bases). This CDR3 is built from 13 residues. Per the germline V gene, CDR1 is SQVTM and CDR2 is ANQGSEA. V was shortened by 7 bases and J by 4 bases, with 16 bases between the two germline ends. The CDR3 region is CSDAQGITYGYTF. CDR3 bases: TGCAGCGATGCCCAGGGGATCACCTATGGCTACACCTTC.

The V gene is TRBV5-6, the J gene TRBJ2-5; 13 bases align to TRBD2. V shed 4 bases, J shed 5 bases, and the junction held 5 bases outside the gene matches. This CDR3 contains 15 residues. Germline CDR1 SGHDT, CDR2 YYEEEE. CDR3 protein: CASSTSGGAVETQYF. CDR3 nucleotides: TGTGCCAGCAGCACTAGCGGGGGGGCCGTTGAGACCCAGTACTTC.

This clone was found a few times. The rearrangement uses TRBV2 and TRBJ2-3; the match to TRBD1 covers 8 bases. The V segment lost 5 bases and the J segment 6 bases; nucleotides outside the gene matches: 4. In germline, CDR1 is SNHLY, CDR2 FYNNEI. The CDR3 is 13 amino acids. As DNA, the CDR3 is TGTGCCAGCAGTACCGGACAGGGTGATACGCAGTATTTT. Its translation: CASSTGQGDTQYF.

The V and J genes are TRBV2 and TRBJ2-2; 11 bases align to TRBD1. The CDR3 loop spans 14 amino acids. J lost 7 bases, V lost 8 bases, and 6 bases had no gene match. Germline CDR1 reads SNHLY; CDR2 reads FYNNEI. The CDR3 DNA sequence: TGTGCCAGCCAATCGGACAGGGGGCACGGGGAGCTGTTTTTT. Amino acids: CASQSDRGHGELFF.